A selection of T cell receptor beta chains follows, all from one sample in a study of blood T cell repertoires in COVID-19. Using immunoSEQ multiplex PCR, the repertoire was profiled, and TCRdb retains in-frame clones only, with some absent. The sample consists of roughly 200,000 clones, around four fifths of them appearing once. What was sequenced was peripheral blood. These receptors all come from a woman aged 80 or older with active or convalescent COVID-19. The CDR3 runs from the conserved cysteine through the conserved F or W. Each record gives: V gene, J gene, D gene, clone size, CDR3 DNA, CDR3 protein. D genes are given only for firm matches. Expanded clones are given a class, and other clones once, few, many or no size at all.

TRBV5-1	TRBJ1-1	.	.	TGCGCCAGCAGTCGCCAGGGTGATATGGGCACTGAAGCTTTCTTT	CASSRQGDMGTEAFF
TRBV3-1/TRBV3-2	TRBJ2-2	TRBD1	.	TGTGCCAGCACCGGACAGGGGGCGGGGACCGGGGAGCTGTTTTTT	CASTGQGAGTGELFF
TRBV5-4	TRBJ1-2	TRBD1	.	TGTGCCAGCAGCAGGACAGGGGGAGGGTTTCGATCATATGGCTACACCTTC	CASSRTGGGFRSYGYTF
TRBV7-6	TRBJ2-1	TRBD1	once	TGTGCCAGCAGCTTAGGAGGGGCACAGGGGGGTGGTGAGCAGTTCTTC	CASSLGGAQGGGEQFF
TRBV29-1	TRBJ1-5	.	.	TGCAGCGTTCTGGGCGACGATCAGCCCCAGCATTTT	CSVLGDDQPQHF
TRBV6-5	TRBJ2-7	TRBD1	.	TGTGCCAGCAGTCACAGGGGGCGCGGGTACGAGCAGTACTTC	CASSHRGRGYEQYF
TRBV5-6	TRBJ1-6	TRBD1	.	TGTGCCAGCAGCTTTACAGGGGTTTATAGTGGGTTCGATTCACCCCTCCACTTT	CASSFTGVYSGFDSPLHF
TRBV19	TRBJ2-5	.	few	TGTGCCAGTAGTATAGATGCCCTAGCGCAAGAGACCCAGTACTTC	CASSIDALAQETQYF
TRBV5-1	TRBJ2-7	.	.	TGCGCCAGCAGCCCCCAGGGTGGCTACGAGCAGTACTTC	CASSPQGGYEQYF
TRBV6-5	TRBJ1-6	.	.	TGTGCCAGCAGCCCAACAGGGACCTGGGGTTCACCCCTCCACTTT	CASSPTGTWGSPLHF
TRBV4-3	TRBJ2-3	.	.	TGCGCCAGCAGCCAAGATGCCCGGGAGCAGTATTTT	CASSQDAREQYF
TRBV5-8	TRBJ1-4	TRBD1	.	TGTGCCAGCAGCACGGGACAGGGGGCGACTAATGAAAAACTGTTTTTT	CASSTGQGATNEKLFF
TRBV7-8	TRBJ1-4	TRBD1	.	TGTGCCAGCAGCCTCCGGGACAGGGGGGAAAAACTGTTTTTT	CASSLRDRGEKLFF
TRBV28	TRBJ1-2	.	.	TGTGCCAGCAGCTCGCCGGGGAGAGGCTATGGCTACACCTTC	CASSSPGRGYGYTF